Listed below are T cell receptor beta chains from one sample, sequenced in a study of blood T cell repertoires in COVID-19. Clones were read by immunoSEQ multiplex PCR, and TCRdb kept only the in-frame ones, dropping some. The sample carries approximately 240,000 clones, roughly 87% recorded once. The sequenced material came from PBMCs or T cells enriched from blood (not recorded which). Receptors were obtained from a woman under 40 with acute COVID-19. Each CDR3 is given with its conserved first and last residue. D genes are given only for firm matches. Expanded clones are given a class, and other clones once, few, many or no size at all.

clone size	V gene	D gene	J gene	CDR3 protein	CDR3 DNA
-	TRBV5-4	-	TRBJ2-5	CASSSTSTPGETQYF	TGTGCCAGCAGCTCCACATCTACGCCCGGGGAGACCCAGTACTTC
once	TRBV3-1/TRBV3-2	TRBD2	TRBJ2-3	CASSPPRFLAGGQPDTQYF	TGTGCCAGCAGCCCGCCCCGGTTCCTAGCGGGAGGGCAGCCAGATACGCAGTATTTT
-	TRBV18	TRBD2	TRBJ2-1	CASSPIGGGHNEQFF	TGTGCCAGCTCACCAATCGGGGGGGGCCACAATGAGCAGTTCTTC
-	TRBV28	TRBD1	TRBJ1-2	CASTEQGRGSYGYTF	TGTGCCAGTACCGAACAGGGGCGAGGGAGTTATGGCTACACCTTC
-	TRBV28	-	TRBJ1-5	CASRTGPQDQPQHF	TGTGCCAGCAGAACAGGGCCCCAGGATCAGCCCCAGCATTTT
-	TRBV7-6	-	TRBJ1-4	CASSSGVLTGEKLFF	TGTGCCAGCAGCTCCGGTGTGTTGACAGGTGAAAAACTGTTTTTT
once	TRBV29-1	TRBD1	TRBJ1-1	CSVDREGAGAFF	TGCAGCGTTGACCGGGAGGGGGCGGGAGCTTTCTTT
-	TRBV2	TRBD2	TRBJ2-1	CASSGYLSGGSYNEQFF	TGTGCCAGCAGCGGATACCTTAGCGGGGGTTCCTACAATGAGCAGTTCTTC
-	TRBV29-1	-	TRBJ1-1	CSGRDSGLGSEAFF	TGCAGCGGGAGGGATTCAGGCCTCGGGAGTGAAGCTTTCTTT
-	TRBV10-1	-	TRBJ2-3	CASSDGQGTDTQYF	TGCGCCAGCAGTGATGGGCAAGGCACAGATACGCAGTATTTT
-	TRBV4-1	TRBD1	TRBJ1-2	CASSRAGTETYGYTF	TGCGCCAGCAGCCGTGCCGGGACAGAGACCTATGGCTACACCTTC
-	TRBV5-1	TRBD1	TRBJ2-7	CASSLEGTGSRRQYF	TGCGCCAGCAGCTTGGAAGGGACAGGTTCTCGTCGGCAGTACTTC
-	TRBV9	-	TRBJ2-7	CASSVDGDISYEQYF	TGTGCCAGCAGCGTAGACGGGGACATCAGCTACGAGCAGTACTTC
-	TRBV2	TRBD2	TRBJ2-7	CASSVSGGAGYEQYF	TGTGCCAGCAGTGTTAGCGGGGGGGCCGGGTACGAGCAGTACTTC